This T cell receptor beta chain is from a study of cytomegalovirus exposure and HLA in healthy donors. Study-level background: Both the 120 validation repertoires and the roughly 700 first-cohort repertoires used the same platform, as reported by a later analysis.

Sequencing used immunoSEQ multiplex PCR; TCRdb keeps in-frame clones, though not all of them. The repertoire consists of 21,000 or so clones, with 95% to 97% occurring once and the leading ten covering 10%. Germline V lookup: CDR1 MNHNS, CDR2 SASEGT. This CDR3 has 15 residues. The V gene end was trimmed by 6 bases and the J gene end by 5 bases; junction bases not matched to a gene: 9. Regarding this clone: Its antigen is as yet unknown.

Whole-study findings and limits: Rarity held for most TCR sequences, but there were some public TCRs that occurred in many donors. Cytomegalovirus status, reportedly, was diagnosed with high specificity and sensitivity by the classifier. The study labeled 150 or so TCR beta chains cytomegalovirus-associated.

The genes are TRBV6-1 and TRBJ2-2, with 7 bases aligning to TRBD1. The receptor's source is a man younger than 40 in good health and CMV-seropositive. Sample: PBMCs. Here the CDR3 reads CASSLDRVGTGELFF. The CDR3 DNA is TGTGCCAGCAGCCTCGACAGGGTAGGAACCGGGGAGCTGTTTTTT.